This TCR beta chain was identified during a study of T cell repertoires in cytomegalovirus infection. Study-level background: From public TCR beta signatures came an indication of both CMV infection and matching HLA type.

This clonotype was counted only a few times. Its antigen is unidentified. TCRdb reprocessed the reads via MiXCR and lists one record per CDR3 protein. The sample lists roughly 760,000 distinct CDR3 sequences; 35% to 40% were seen once. General observations from the study: Predominance within the ex vivo response was attributable to HLA-C-restricted CMV-specific TCR beta clonotypes. Of the TCR beta families, the public ones yielded a cumulative frequency that identified carriers of CMV plus the relevant HLA.

The CDR3 is 16 amino acids. The J segment lost 0 bases and the V segment lost 5 bases, leaving 8 bases of the junction unmatched. The rearrangement uses TRBV12-3 or TRBV12-4 and TRBJ2-3; 7 bases are shared with TRBD1. Sequenced input: PBMCs. This TCR was recovered from a human donor in good health (CMV status not recorded). Some clones in this sample may be carry-over from other donors' samples. The CDR3 nucleotides are TGTGCCAGCAGTCGGGACAGACTTTTTAGCACAGATACGCAGTATTTT. Its translation: CASSRDRLFSTDTQYF.